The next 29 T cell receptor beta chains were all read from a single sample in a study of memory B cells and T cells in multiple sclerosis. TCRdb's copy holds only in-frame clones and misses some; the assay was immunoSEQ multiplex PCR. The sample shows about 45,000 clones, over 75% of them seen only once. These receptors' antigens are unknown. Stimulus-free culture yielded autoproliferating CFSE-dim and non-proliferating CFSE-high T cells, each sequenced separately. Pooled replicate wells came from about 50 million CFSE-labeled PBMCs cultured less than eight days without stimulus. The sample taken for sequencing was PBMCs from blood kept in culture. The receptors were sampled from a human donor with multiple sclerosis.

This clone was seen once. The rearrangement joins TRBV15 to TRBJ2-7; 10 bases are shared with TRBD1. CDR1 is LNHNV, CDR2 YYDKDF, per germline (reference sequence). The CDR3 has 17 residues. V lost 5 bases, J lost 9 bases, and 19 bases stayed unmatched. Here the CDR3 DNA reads TGTGCCACCAGCCCTGAAGTAGGGACAGGGGAGCCCAAAGGGCAGTACTTC. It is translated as CATSPEVGTGEPKGQYF.

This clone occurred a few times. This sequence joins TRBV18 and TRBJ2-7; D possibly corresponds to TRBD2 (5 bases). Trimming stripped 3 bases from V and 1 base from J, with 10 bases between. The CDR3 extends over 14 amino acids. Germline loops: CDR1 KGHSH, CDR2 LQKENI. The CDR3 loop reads CASSPPGKSYEQYF. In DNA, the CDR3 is TGTGCCAGCTCACCGCCGGGAAAATCCTACGAGCAGTACTTC.

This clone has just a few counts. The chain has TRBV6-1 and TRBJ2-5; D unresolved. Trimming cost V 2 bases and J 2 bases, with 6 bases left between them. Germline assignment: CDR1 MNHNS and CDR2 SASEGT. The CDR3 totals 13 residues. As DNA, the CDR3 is TGTGCCAGCAGTGAACGGGTACAAGAGACCCAGTACTTC. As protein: CASSERVQETQYF.

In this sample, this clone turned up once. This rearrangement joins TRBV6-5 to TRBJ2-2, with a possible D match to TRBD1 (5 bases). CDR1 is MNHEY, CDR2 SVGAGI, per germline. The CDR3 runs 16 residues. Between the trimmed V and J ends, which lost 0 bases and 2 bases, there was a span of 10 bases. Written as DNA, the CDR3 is TGTGCCAGCAGTTACTCGCGACAGCTTAACACCGGGGAGCTGTTTTTT. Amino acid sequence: CASSYSRQLNTGELFF.

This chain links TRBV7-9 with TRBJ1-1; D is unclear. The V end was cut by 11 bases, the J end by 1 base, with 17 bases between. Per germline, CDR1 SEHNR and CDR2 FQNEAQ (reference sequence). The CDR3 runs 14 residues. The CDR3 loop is CAAGEIFSNTEAFF. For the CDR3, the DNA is TGTGCCGCCGGGGAGATTTTCTCGAACACTGAAGCTTTCTTT.

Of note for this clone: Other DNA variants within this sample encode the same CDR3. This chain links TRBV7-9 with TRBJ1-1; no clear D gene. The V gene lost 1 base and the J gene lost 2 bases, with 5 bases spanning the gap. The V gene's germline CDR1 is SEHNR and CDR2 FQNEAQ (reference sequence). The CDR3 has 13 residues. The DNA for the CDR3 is TGTGCCAGCAGCTTAGAGGGAAACACTGAAGCTTTCTTT. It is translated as CASSLEGNTEAFF.

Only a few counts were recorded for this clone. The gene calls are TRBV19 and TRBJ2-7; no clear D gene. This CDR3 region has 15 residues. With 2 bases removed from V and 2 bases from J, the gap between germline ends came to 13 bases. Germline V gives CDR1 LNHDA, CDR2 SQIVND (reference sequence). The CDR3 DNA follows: TGTGCCAGTAGTATATTGACGGCGGAGCCCTACGAGCAGTACTTC. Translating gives CASSILTAEPYEQYF.

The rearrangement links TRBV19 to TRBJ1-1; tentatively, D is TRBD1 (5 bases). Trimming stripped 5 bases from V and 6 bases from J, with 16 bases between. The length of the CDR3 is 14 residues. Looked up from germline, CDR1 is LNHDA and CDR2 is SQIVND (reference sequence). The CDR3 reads CASSHVRDAPEAFF. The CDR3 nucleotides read TGTGCCAGTAGTCACGTCCGGGACGCCCCTGAAGCTTTCTTT.

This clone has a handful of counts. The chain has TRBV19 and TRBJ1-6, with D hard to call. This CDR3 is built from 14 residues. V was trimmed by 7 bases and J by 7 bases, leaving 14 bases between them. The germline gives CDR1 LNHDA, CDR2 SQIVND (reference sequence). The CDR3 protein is CASNTGSANSPLHF. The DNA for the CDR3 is TGTGCCAGTAATACGGGGTCCGCGAATTCACCCCTCCACTTT.

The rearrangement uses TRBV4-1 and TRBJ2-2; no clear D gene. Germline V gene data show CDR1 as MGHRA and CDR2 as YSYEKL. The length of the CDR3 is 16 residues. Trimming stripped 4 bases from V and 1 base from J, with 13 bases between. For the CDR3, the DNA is TGCGCCAGCAGCCCCTCCCACCCCTTGAACACCGGGGAGCTGTTTTTT. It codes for CASSPSHPLNTGELFF.

DNA for the CDR3: TGTGCCAGCAGTAAGGGGGCAGCGGGGGAAAAACTGTTTTTT. It translates to CASSKGAAGEKLFF. The gene calls are TRBV6-6 and TRBJ1-4; 7 nucleotides line up with TRBD1. CDR3 length: 14 residues. Germline V gene sequence: CDR1 MNHNY, CDR2 SVGAGI (reference sequence). With 5 bases clipped from V and 8 bases from J, the junction kept 8 bases outside the gene matches.

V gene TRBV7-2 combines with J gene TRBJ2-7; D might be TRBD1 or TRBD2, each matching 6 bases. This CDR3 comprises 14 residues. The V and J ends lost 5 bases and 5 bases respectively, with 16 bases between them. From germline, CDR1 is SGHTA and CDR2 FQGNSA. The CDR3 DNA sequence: TGTGCCAGCAGCATAGGGGGGCCGGTAAACGAGCAGTACTTC. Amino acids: CASSIGGPVNEQYF.

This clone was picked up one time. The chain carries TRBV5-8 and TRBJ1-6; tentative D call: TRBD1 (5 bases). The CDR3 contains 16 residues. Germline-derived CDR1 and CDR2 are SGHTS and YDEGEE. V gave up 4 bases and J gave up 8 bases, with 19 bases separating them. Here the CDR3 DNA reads TGTGCCAGCAGCCTGATCCGGGGGAGCGACTATTCACCCCTCCACTTT. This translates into CASSLIRGSDYSPLHF. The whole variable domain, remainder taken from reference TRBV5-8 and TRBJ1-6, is EAGVTQSPTHLIKTRGQQATLRCSPISGHTSVYWYQQALGLGLQFLLWYDEGEERNRGNFPPRFSGRQFPNYSSELNVNALELEDSALYLCASSLIRGSDYSPLHFGNGTRLTVT.

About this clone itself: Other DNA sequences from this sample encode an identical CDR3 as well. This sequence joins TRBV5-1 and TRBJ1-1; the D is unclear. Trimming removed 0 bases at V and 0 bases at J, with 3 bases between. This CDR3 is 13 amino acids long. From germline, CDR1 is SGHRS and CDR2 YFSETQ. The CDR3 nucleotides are TGCGCCAGCAGCTTGGAGTTGAACACTGAAGCTTTCTTT. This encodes CASSLELNTEAFF.

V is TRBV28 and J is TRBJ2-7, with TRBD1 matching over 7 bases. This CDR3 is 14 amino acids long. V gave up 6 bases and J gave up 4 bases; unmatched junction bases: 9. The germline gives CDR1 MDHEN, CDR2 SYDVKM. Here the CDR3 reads CASRSGTDQYEQYF. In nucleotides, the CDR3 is TGTGCCAGCAGGTCCGGGACAGACCAATACGAGCAGTACTTC.

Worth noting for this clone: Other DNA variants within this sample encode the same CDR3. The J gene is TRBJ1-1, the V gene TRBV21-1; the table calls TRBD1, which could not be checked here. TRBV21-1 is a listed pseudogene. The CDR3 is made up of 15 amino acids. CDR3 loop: CASSDLLVAGGKAFF. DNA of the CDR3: TGTGCCAGCAGCGACCTTTTGGTAGCAGGGGGCAAAGCTTTCTTT.

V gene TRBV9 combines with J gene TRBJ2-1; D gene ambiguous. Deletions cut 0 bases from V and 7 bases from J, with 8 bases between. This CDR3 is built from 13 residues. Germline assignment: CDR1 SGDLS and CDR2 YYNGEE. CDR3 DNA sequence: TGTGCCAGCAGCGTAGGTCCGCGGAATGAGCAGTTCTTC. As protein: CASSVGPRNEQFF.

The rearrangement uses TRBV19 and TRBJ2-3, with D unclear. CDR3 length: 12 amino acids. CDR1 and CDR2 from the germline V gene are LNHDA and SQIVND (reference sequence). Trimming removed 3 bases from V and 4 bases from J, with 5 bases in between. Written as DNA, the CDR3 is TGTGCCAGTAGTATTGTCCCAGATACGCAGTATTTT. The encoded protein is CASSIVPDTQYF. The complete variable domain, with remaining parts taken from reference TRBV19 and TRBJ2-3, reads DGGITQSPKYLFRKEGQNVTLSCEQNLNHDAMYWYRQDPGQGLRLIYYSQIVNDFQKGDIAEGYSVSREKKESFPLTVTSAQKNPTAFYLCASSIVPDTQYFGPGTRLTVL.

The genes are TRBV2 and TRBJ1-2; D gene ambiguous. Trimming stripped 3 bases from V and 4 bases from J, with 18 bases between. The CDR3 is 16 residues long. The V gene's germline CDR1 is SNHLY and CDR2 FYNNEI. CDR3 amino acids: CASSDGAVGVIYGYTF. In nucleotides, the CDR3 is TGTGCCAGCAGTGACGGCGCGGTTGGAGTGATCTATGGCTACACCTTC. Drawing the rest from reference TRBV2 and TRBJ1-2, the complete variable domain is EPEVTQTPSHQVTQMGQEVILRCVPISNHLYFYWYRQILGQKVEFLVSFYNNEISEKSEIFDDQFSVERPDGSNFTLKIRSTKLEDSAMYFCASSDGAVGVIYGYTFGSGTRLTVV.

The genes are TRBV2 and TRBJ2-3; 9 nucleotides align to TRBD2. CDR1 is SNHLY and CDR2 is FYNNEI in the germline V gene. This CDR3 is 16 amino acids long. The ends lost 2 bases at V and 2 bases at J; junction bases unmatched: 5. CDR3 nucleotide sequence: TGTGCCAGCAGTGAAAAAGCGGGGGGTGCCACAGATACGCAGTATTTT. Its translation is CASSEKAGGATDTQYF.

CDR3 in DNA: TGTGCCAGCAGTTACTCGGACCCCGGAGCCTACGAGCAGTACTTC. Translation: CASSYSDPGAYEQYF. The J gene is TRBJ2-7, the V gene TRBV6-5; D gene uncertain. Germline assignment: CDR1 MNHEY and CDR2 SVGAGI. The CDR3 has 15 amino acids. The V end was cut by 0 bases, the J end by 2 bases, with 11 bases between.

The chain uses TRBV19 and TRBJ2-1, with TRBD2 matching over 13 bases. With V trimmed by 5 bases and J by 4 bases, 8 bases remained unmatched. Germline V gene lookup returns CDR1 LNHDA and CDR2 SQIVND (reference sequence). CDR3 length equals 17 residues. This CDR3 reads CASSVRLAGGRYNEQFF. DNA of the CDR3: TGTGCCAGTAGTGTCCGACTAGCGGGGGGCCGTTACAATGAGCAGTTCTTC.

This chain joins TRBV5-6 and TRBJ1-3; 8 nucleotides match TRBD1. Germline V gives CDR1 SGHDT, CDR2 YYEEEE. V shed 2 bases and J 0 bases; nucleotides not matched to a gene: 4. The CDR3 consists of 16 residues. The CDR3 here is CASSFRTGRSGNTIYF. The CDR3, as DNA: TGTGCCAGCAGCTTCAGGACAGGGCGCTCTGGAAACACCATATATTTT.

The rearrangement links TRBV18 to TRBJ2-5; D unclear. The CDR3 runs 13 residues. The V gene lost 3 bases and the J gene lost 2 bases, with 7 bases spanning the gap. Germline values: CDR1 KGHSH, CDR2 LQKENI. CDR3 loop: CASSPQRQETQYF. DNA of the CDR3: TGTGCCAGCTCACCGCAGAGACAAGAGACCCAGTACTTC.

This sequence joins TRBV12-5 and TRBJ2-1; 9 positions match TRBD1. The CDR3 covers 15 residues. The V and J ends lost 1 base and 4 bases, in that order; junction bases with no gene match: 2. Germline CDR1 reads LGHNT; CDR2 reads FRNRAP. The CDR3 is CASGLEQGAYNEQFF. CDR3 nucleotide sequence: TGTGCTAGTGGTTTGGAACAGGGGGCTTACAATGAGCAGTTCTTC. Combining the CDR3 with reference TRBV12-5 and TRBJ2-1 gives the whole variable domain DARVTQTPRHKVTEMGQEVTMRCQPILGHNTVFWYRQTMMQGLELLAYFRNRAPLDDSGMPKDRFSAEMPDATLATLKIQPSEPRDSAVYFCASGLEQGAYNEQFFGPGTRLTVL.

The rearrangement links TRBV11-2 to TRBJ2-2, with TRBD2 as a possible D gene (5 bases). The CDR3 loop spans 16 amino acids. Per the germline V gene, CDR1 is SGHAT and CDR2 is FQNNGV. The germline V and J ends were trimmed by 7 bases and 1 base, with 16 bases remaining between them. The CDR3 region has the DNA TGTGCCAGCATCCCGGTAGACGGGGAGAACACCGGGGAGCTGTTTTTT. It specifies CASIPVDGENTGELFF. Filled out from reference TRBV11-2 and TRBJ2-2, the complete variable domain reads EAGVAQSPRYKIIEKRQSVAFWCNPISGHATLYWYQQILGQGPKLLIQFQNNGVVDDSQLPKDRFSAERLKGVDSTLKIQPAKLEDSAVYLCASIPVDGENTGELFFGEGSRLTVL.

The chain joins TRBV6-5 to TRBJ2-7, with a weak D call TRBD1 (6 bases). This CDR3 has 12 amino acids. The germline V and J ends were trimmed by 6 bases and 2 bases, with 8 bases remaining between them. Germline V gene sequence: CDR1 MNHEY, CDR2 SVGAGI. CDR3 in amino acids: CASSTGPYEQYF. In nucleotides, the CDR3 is TGTGCCAGCAGCACAGGGCCCTACGAGCAGTACTTC.

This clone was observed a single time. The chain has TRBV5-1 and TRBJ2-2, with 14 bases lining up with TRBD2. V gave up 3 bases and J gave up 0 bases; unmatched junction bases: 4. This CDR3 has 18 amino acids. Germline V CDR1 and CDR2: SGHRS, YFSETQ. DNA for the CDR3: TGCGCCAGCAGCTCCGGGACTAGCGGGGGCTCGAACACCGGGGAGCTGTTTTTT. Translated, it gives CASSSGTSGGSNTGELFF. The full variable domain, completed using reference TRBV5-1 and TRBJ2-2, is KAGVTQTPRYLIKTRGQQVTLSCSPISGHRSVSWYQQTPGQGLQFLFEYFSETQRNKGNFPGRFSGRQFSNSRSEMNVSTLELGDSALYLCASSSGTSGGSNTGELFFGEGSRLTVL.

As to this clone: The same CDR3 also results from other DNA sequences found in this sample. CDR3 sequence reads: CASSYSGQSSGNTIYF. The CDR3 nucleotides are TGTGCCAGCAGTTACTCGGGACAGTCCTCTGGAAACACCATATATTTT. The genes are TRBV6-6 and TRBJ1-3, with TRBD1 matching over 7 bases. V lost 0 bases, J lost 0 bases, and 2 bases stayed unmatched. Germline CDR1 MNHNY, CDR2 SVGAGI (reference sequence). The CDR3 runs 16 residues.